The 7 T cell receptor beta chains presented below share a single source sample, sequenced in a study of CD8 T cells in ankylosing spondylitis. A single record per CDR3 protein comes from TCRdb applying MiXCR to the 5' RACE reads. The sample has 180,000 or so distinct CDR3 sequences, 11% seen once. The sequencing input was blood, either unsorted or a sorted T cell fraction (not recorded which). The source of these receptors is a male donor with ankylosing spondylitis or in good health (not recorded which).

At least ten counts were recorded for this clonotype. Written as DNA, the CDR3 is TGCGCCAGCAGCCAAGATCCTAACTCCTACGAGCAGTACTTC. It specifies CASSQDPNSYEQYF. The chain employs TRBV4-1 and TRBJ2-7; D gene ambiguous. The CDR3 has 14 amino acids. Trimming took 0 bases from V and 0 from J, leaving 6 bases between them. The germline V gene has CDR1 MGHRA and CDR2 YSYEKL.

This clonotype occurred many times. The chain carries TRBV7-8 and TRBJ2-1, with a possible D match to TRBD1 (6 bases). The V end was cut by 3 bases, the J end by 0 bases, with 12 bases between. The CDR3 runs to 16 residues. CDR1 SGHVS and CDR2 FQNEAQ come from the germline V gene. In nucleotides, the CDR3 is TGTGCCAGCAGCTTTCAGGGGACCAACTCCTACAATGAGCAGTTCTTC. Translation gives CASSFQGTNSYNEQFF.

This clonotype was seen at least ten times. The chain employs TRBV6-1 and TRBJ2-5; 7 nucleotides align to TRBD1. With 6 bases clipped from V and 0 bases from J, the junction kept 13 bases outside the gene matches. The CDR3 is made up of 17 amino acids. Germline V lookup: CDR1 MNHNS, CDR2 SASEGT. The DNA of the CDR3 is TGTGCCAGCAGCAGGGTCAGGGACAGCACGTACCAAGAGACCCAGTACTTC. It codes for CASSRVRDSTYQETQYF.

This clonotype was recorded at least ten times. The rearrangement uses TRBV6-1 and TRBJ2-1, with 7 bases lining up with TRBD1. CDR1 is MNHNS, CDR2 SASEGT, per germline. Unmatched junction bases numbered 14, after V lost 6 bases and J lost 9 bases. The CDR3 loop spans 15 amino acids. The CDR3 DNA sequence: TGTGCCAGCAGCCGGGACAGACCGAGGGTAGGTGAGCAGTTCTTC. The encoded protein is CASSRDRPRVGEQFF.

On this clonotype: At one of its ends the junction is not consistent with the germline gene, which may arise from a read error. The V gene is TRBV3-1, the J gene TRBJ2-7, with D perhaps matching TRBD1 or TRBD2 (5 bases each). Germline CDR1 and CDR2: LGHDT and YNNKEL (reference sequence). CDR3 length: 14 amino acids. In nucleotides, the CDR3 is TGTGCCGGCAGCCCCCGGGACGGTACCTACGAGCAGTACTTC. Translated: CAGSPRDGTYEQYF.

The chain is built from TRBV28 and TRBJ2-2; a weak D match, TRBD1 (8 bases). The CDR3 has 16 amino acids. Germline CDR1 reads MDHEN; CDR2 reads SYDVKM. Between the trimmed V and J ends, which lost 3 bases and 6 bases, there was a span of 17 bases. The CDR3 reads CASSLRRQGRAGELFF. CDR3 sequence (DNA): TGTGCCAGCAGTTTGCGGCGACAGGGGAGGGCCGGGGAGCTGTTTTTT. Filled out from reference TRBV28 and TRBJ2-2, the complete variable domain reads DVKVTQSSRYLVKRTGEKVFLECVQDMDHENMFWYRQDPGLGLRLIYFSYDVKMKEKGDIPEGYSVSREKKERFSLILESASTNQTSMYLCASSLRRQGRAGELFFGEGSRLTVL.

This clonotype was recorded at least ten times. The V gene is TRBV24-1, the J gene TRBJ2-7; D is undetermined. Germline-derived CDR1 and CDR2 are KGHDR and SFDVKD. There are 14 residues in the CDR3. With 6 bases removed from V and 0 bases from J, the gap between germline ends came to 11 bases. For the CDR3, the DNA is TGTGCCACCAGTCCCGGAAAAGCCTCCTACGAGCAGTACTTC. Amino acid sequence: CATSPGKASYEQYF.